What follows are 30 T cell receptor beta chains derived from one specimen sequenced in a study of cytomegalovirus exposure and HLA in healthy donors. A multiplex PCR was run with 60 Vbeta primers and 13 Jbeta primers. Clones were read by immunoSEQ multiplex PCR, and TCRdb kept only the in-frame ones, dropping some. In the table there are 110,000 to 150,000 clones, approximately 78% of which are singletons. Sequenced material: PBMCs. Every receptor here comes from a female donor in good health and CMV-seronegative.

The chain links TRBV30 to TRBJ1-4; TRBD1 matches at 8 bases. CDR1 and CDR2 (germline): GTSNPN, SVGIG (reference sequence). The CDR3 has 14 amino acids. Unmatched junction bases numbered 14, after V lost 3 bases and J lost 14 bases. CDR3 DNA: TGTGCCTGGAGCCTGACAGGGGCGCCGCTTAATCTGTTTTTT. Translating gives CAWSLTGAPLNLFF.

This clone was seen more than once but under ten times. J is TRBJ2-2 and V is TRBV6-5, with 7 bases aligning to TRBD1. The germline CDR1 and CDR2 sequences are MNHEY and SVGAGI. Unmatched junction bases numbered 3, after V lost 6 bases and J lost 5 bases. The CDR3 runs to 13 residues. CDR3 coding DNA: TGTGCCAGCAGAAAGGGGGCGACCGGGGAGCTGTTTTTT. It encodes CASRKGATGELFF.

The rearrangement links TRBV4-2 to TRBJ1-1; D call uncertain. Germline V gives CDR1 LGHNA, CDR2 YNFKEQ. This CDR3 contains 12 residues. The V end was cut by 1 base, the J end by 3 bases, with 3 bases between. The CDR3 sequence: CASSQGDTEAFF. For the CDR3, the DNA is TGTGCCAGCAGCCAAGGCGACACTGAAGCTTTCTTT.

This sequence joins TRBV30 and TRBJ2-4; 7 bases are shared with TRBD2. There are 14 residues in the CDR3. Trimming removed 5 bases from V and 1 base from J; junction bases left unmatched: 5. From germline, CDR1 is GTSNPN and CDR2 SVGIG (reference sequence). The CDR3 sequence: CAWGLGSAKNIQYF. CDR3 coding DNA: TGTGCCTGGGGACTAGGGAGCGCCAAAAACATTCAGTACTTC. Filled out from reference TRBV30 and TRBJ2-4, the complete variable domain reads SQTIHQWPATLVQPVGSPLSLECTVEGTSNPNLYWYRQAAGRGLQLLFYSVGIGQISSEVPQNLSASRPQDRQFILSSKKLLLSDSGFYLCAWGLGSAKNIQYFGAGTRLSVL.

The V and J genes are TRBV19 and TRBJ2-5, with 9 bases identical to TRBD1. The J call may not be correct, given that the DNA end is closer to TRBJ2-7. Looked up from germline, CDR1 is LNHDA and CDR2 is SQIVND (reference sequence). The CDR3 consists of 16 residues. CDR3 coding DNA: TGTGCCAGTAGTATAGTGGCGGGACAGGGTAACTACGAGCAGTACTTC. This encodes CASSIVAGQGNYEQYF.

The chain links TRBV7-9 to TRBJ2-1; 11 nucleotides match TRBD2. The J segment lost 6 bases and the V segment lost 0 bases, leaving 13 bases of the junction unmatched. Germline loops: CDR1 SEHNR, CDR2 FQNEAQ (reference sequence). The length of the CDR3 is 19 residues. CDR3: CASSLALITSGSSSNEQFF. The CDR3 nucleotides read TGTGCCAGCAGCTTAGCGCTCATAACTAGCGGGAGCAGTAGCAATGAGCAGTTCTTC.

V is TRBV29-1 and J is TRBJ1-4; 8 nucleotides align to TRBD1. In germline, CDR1 is SQVTM, CDR2 ANQGSEA. The trim removed 6 bases at V and 5 bases at J, leaving 8 bases unmatched. CDR3 length: 14 residues. The CDR3 loop reads CSVRGTGGNEKLFF. The CDR3 bases are TGCAGCGTCCGCGGGACAGGCGGCAATGAAAAACTGTTTTTT.

The rearrangement links TRBV27 to TRBJ1-1; D unclear. The CDR3 is made up of 15 amino acids. V was trimmed by 4 bases and J by 0 bases, leaving 12 bases between them. Germline loops: CDR1 MNHEY, CDR2 SMNVEV (reference sequence). For the CDR3, the DNA is TGTGCCAGCAGTTCAGACATCTTGATGAACACTGAAGCTTTCTTT. Encoded protein: CASSSDILMNTEAFF.

This clone was seen more than once but under ten times. This chain connects TRBV5-1 to TRBJ2-3; D is undetermined. The germline V gene encodes CDR1 SGHRS and CDR2 YFSETQ. The CDR3 runs 12 residues. Trimming removed 4 bases from V and 2 bases from J, with 5 bases in between. CDR3 in DNA: TGCGCCAGCAGCGAGGTCACAGATACGCAGTATTTT. This sequence encodes CASSEVTDTQYF.

The chain is built from TRBV14 and TRBJ1-6; 10 positions agree with TRBD1. V lost 4 bases, J lost 10 bases, and 1 base stayed unmatched. There are 13 residues in the CDR3. In germline, CDR1 is SGHDN, CDR2 FVKESK. Here the CDR3 DNA reads TGTGCCAGCAGCCCGGGACAGGGGTCACCCCTCCACTTT. It translates to CASSPGQGSPLHF. Supplemented by reference TRBV14 and TRBJ1-6, the full variable domain reads EAGVTQFPSHSVIEKGQTVTLRCDPISGHDNLYWYRRVMGKEIKFLLHFVKESKQDESGMPNNRFLAERTGGTYSTLKVQPAELEDSGVYFCASSPGQGSPLHFGNGTRLTVT.

This chain links TRBV28 with TRBJ2-7; possible D gene TRBD2, 7 bases. Germline V CDR1 and CDR2: MDHEN, SYDVKM. CDR3 length: 15 amino acids. The V gene lost 2 bases and the J gene lost 3 bases, with 14 bases spanning the gap. CDR3 in DNA: TGTGCCAGCAGTTTAATTGGGGGCGGGGGCTACGAGCAGTACTTC. Its protein product is CASSLIGGGGYEQYF.

V usage is TRBV14 and J usage is TRBJ2-1; the D gene is possibly TRBD1 (5 bases). Trimming shortened V by 1 base and J by 8 bases, and 12 bases separated the two germline ends. This CDR3 is built from 14 residues. In germline, CDR1 is SGHDN, CDR2 FVKESK. The CDR3, as DNA: TGTGCCAGCAGCCAAGCCCAGGGAAGGCATGAGCAGTTCTTC. Protein product: CASSQAQGRHEQFF.

This sequence joins TRBV4-3 and TRBJ1-2, with 7 bases aligning to TRBD1. V lost 0 bases to trimming and J lost 3 bases; unmatched junction nucleotides: 10. CDR3 length: 17 amino acids. CDR1 and CDR2 from the germline V gene are LGHNA and YSLEER. The CDR3 DNA sequence: TGCGCCAGCAGCCAAGATTTAGGCGACAGGGAGGACTATGGCTACACCTTC. As protein: CASSQDLGDREDYGYTF.

The CDR3 loop is CSVFDGGTGGYGYTF. CDR3 nucleotides: TGCAGCGTTTTCGACGGCGGGACAGGAGGCTATGGCTACACCTTC. The rearrangement uses TRBV29-1 and TRBJ1-2; 8 nucleotides line up with TRBD1. Germline loops: CDR1 SQVTM, CDR2 ANQGSEA. V gave up 5 bases and J gave up 4 bases; unmatched junction bases: 12. The CDR3 contains 15 residues. The full variable domain, its missing parts supplied by reference TRBV29-1 and TRBJ1-2, is SAVISQKPSRDICQRGTSLTIQCQVDSQVTMMFWYRQQPGQSLTLIATANQGSEATYESGFVIDKFPISRPNLTFSTLTVSNMSPEDSSIYLCSVFDGGTGGYGYTFGSGTRLTVV.

The CDR3 DNA sequence: TGTGCCAGCAGCCCTACAGGGTCTGGGGCCAACGTCCTGACTTTC. It is translated as CASSPTGSGANVLTF. The V gene is TRBV5-6, the J gene TRBJ2-6; a weak D match, TRBD1 (6 bases). Trimming pared 4 bases from V and 1 base from J, leaving 9 bases between. Germline V gene data show CDR1 as SGHDT and CDR2 as YYEEEE. The CDR3 length is 15 residues.

The chain joins TRBV27 to TRBJ1-4, with 7 bases that match TRBD1. V shed 1 base and J 8 bases; nucleotides not matched to a gene: 10. CDR3 length: 16 amino acids. From germline, CDR1 is MNHEY and CDR2 SMNVEV (reference sequence). The CDR3 DNA sequence: TGTGCCAGCAGTTTATGGGACCGGGACAGTCTAGAAAAACTGTTTTTT. As protein: CASSLWDRDSLEKLFF. Full variable domain (outside the CDR3, taken from reference TRBV27 and TRBJ1-4): EAQVTQNPRYLITVTGKKLTVTCSQNMNHEYMSWYRQDPGLGLRQIYYSMNVEVTDKGDVPEGYKVSRKEKRNFPLILESPSPNQTSLYFCASSLWDRDSLEKLFFGSGTQLSVL.

This rearrangement joins TRBV15 to TRBJ1-5, with D uncertain. Germline values: CDR1 LNHNV, CDR2 YYDKDF (reference sequence). This CDR3 is built from 15 residues. Trimming removed 0 bases from V and 3 bases from J, with 9 bases in between. The CDR3 sequence: CATSRDKEINQPQHF. In DNA form, the CDR3 reads TGTGCCACCAGCAGAGATAAGGAGATCAATCAGCCCCAGCATTTT.

This chain links TRBV6-1 with TRBJ1-5; TRBD1 is a possible D gene (6 bases). The CDR3 runs to 15 residues. Trimming pared 10 bases from V and 0 bases from J, leaving 16 bases between. Germline CDR1 and CDR2: MNHNS and SASEGT. CDR3 sequence: CATLPGHPSNQPQHF. CDR3 DNA: TGTGCCACCCTGCCGGGACATCCTAGCAATCAGCCCCAGCATTTT.

CDR3 loop: CASSLAGQGLGSPLHF. The DNA for the CDR3 is TGTGCCAGCAGCTTAGCGGGACAGGGGCTGGGCTCACCCCTCCACTTT. This chain connects TRBV7-9 to TRBJ1-6, with 10 bases matching TRBD1. The CDR3 covers 16 residues. J lost 10 bases, V lost 0 bases, and 6 bases had no gene match. Per germline, CDR1 SEHNR and CDR2 FQNEAQ (reference sequence). Full variable domain (rest looked up from reference TRBV7-9 and TRBJ1-6): DTGVSQNPRHKITKRGQNVTFRCDPISEHNRLYWYRQTLGQGPEFLTYFQNEAQLEKSRLLSDRFSAERPKGSFSTLEIQRTEQGDSAMYLCASSLAGQGLGSPLHFGNGTRLTVT.

Written as DNA, the CDR3 is TGTGCCAGCAGCTTAGGCTTGCGGGGAGGCACCGGGGAGCTGTTTTTT. Protein sequence: CASSLGLRGGTGELFF. The chain has TRBV7-8 and TRBJ2-2; D is perhaps TRBD2 (6 bases). This CDR3 region has 16 residues. The V and J ends lost 1 base and 4 bases respectively, with 13 bases between them. In germline, CDR1 is SGHVS, CDR2 FQNEAQ.

This rearrangement joins TRBV12-5 to TRBJ2-7; D possibly corresponds to TRBD2 (6 bases). Germline lookup yields CDR1 LGHNT and CDR2 FRNRAP. V gave up 0 bases and J gave up 6 bases, with 9 bases separating them. This CDR3 contains 13 residues. Written as DNA, the CDR3 is TGTGCTAGTGGTTTGGTAGGAGGGCGCGAGCAGTACTTC. Encoded protein: CASGLVGGREQYF.

This clone came up a few times. The rearrangement joins TRBV18 to TRBJ2-6; D is perhaps TRBD1 (5 bases). Germline assignment: CDR1 KGHSH and CDR2 LQKENI. This CDR3 region has 15 residues. V shed 4 bases and J shed 3 bases, with 10 bases lying between them. The CDR3 loop reads CASSQGVSGANVLTF. CDR3 bases: TGTGCCAGCTCACAAGGGGTGAGTGGGGCCAACGTCCTGACTTTC.

This clone was recorded a few times. The V gene is TRBV7-9, the J gene TRBJ1-1; D may be TRBD1 (6 bases). Germline CDR1 reads SEHNR; CDR2 reads FQNEAQ (reference sequence). Trimming removed 7 bases at V and 0 bases at J, with 9 bases between. The CDR3 is made up of 13 amino acids. The CDR3 region has the DNA TGTGCCAGCATGAACAGGGTGAACACTGAAGCTTTCTTT. Its protein is CASMNRVNTEAFF.

The chain is built from TRBV7-6 and TRBJ1-4; D ambiguous. CDR3 length: 14 amino acids. Germline values: CDR1 SGHVS, CDR2 FNYEAQ. The V gene lost 2 bases and the J gene lost 4 bases, with 8 bases spanning the gap. CDR3 protein: CASSLNQRNEKLFF. CDR3 in DNA: TGTGCCAGCAGCTTAAACCAGCGTAATGAAAAACTGTTTTTT.

In its sample, this clone was seen once. This chain connects TRBV6-5 to TRBJ2-1, with 7 bases identical to TRBD1. CDR3 length: 14 amino acids. Germline lookup yields CDR1 MNHEY and CDR2 SVGAGI. J was trimmed by 6 bases and V by 6 bases; bases with no gene match: 8. The CDR3 protein is CASSRQGFINEQFF. The CDR3 bases are TGTGCCAGCAGCCGACAGGGATTCATCAATGAGCAGTTCTTC.

The chain employs TRBV28 and TRBJ2-7, with 9 bases identical to TRBD2. The trim removed 6 bases at V and 3 bases at J, leaving 12 bases unmatched. In germline, CDR1 is MDHEN, CDR2 SYDVKM. CDR3 size: 16 residues. DNA of the CDR3: TGTGCCAGCAGCATAATGTCCAGCGGGAGGTTCTACGAGCAGTACTTC. Translation gives CASSIMSSGRFYEQYF.

The J gene is TRBJ2-3, the V gene TRBV5-1; TRBD2 might be the D (7 bases). The CDR3 spans 14 residues. Germline V lookup: CDR1 SGHRS, CDR2 YFSETQ. V was pared by 2 bases and J by 8 bases, with 15 bases between. The CDR3 region is CASSLGGGGPTQYF. CDR3 bases: TGCGCCAGCAGCTTAGGGGGGGGTGGCCCTACGCAGTATTTT.

The gene calls are TRBV6-1 and TRBJ2-1; 8 bases map to TRBD2. Germline CDR1 reads MNHNS; CDR2 reads SASEGT. The CDR3 is made up of 14 amino acids. The V segment lost 6 bases and the J segment 3 bases; nucleotides outside the gene matches: 4. For the CDR3, the DNA is TGTGCCAGCAGGAGCGGGAGAGGCTACAATGAGCAGTTCTTC. This sequence encodes CASRSGRGYNEQFF.

The chain carries TRBV7-9 and TRBJ2-1; 10 bases are shared with TRBD2. Germline trimming cut 4 bases from V and 9 bases from J; bases unmatched to any gene: 9. CDR3 length: 15 amino acids. The germline CDR1 and CDR2 sequences are SEHNR and FQNEAQ (reference sequence). In DNA, the CDR3 is TGTGCCAGCAGCTCCCTAGCGGGAGATTTTCTTGAGCAGTTCTTC. This sequence encodes CASSSLAGDFLEQFF.

The chain links TRBV5-1 to TRBJ2-7; 11 nucleotides agree with TRBD1. Germline-derived CDR1 and CDR2 are SGHRS and YFSETQ. This CDR3 contains 21 residues. Germline trimming cut 4 bases from V and 4 bases from J; bases unmatched to any gene: 25. The DNA for the CDR3 is TGCGCCAGCAGCCGGACAGGGGGCCGCGATCGCGGGGTGAGATGGCATTACGAGCAGTACTTC. This translates into CASSRTGGRDRGVRWHYEQYF.